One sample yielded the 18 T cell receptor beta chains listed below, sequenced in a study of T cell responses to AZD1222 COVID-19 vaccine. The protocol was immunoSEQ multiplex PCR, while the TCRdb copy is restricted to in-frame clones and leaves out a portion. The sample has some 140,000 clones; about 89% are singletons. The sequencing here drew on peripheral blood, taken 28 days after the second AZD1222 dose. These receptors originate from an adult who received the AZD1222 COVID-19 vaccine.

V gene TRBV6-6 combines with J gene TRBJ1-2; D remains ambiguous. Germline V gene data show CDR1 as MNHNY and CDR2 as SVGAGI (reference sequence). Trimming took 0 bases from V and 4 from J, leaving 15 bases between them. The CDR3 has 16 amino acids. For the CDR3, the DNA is TGTGCCAGCAGTTACTCGGGCCCTACAGATAGCTATGGCTACACCTTC. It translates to CASSYSGPTDSYGYTF.

The CDR3 DNA sequence: TGCGCCAGCAGCTTGGGGGTAACAGGGGTGAACACTGAAGCTTTCTTT. This gives the protein CASSLGVTGVNTEAFF. This chain links TRBV5-1 with TRBJ1-1, with 7 bases lining up with TRBD1. The CDR3 has 16 residues. The J segment lost 0 bases and the V segment lost 0 bases, leaving 5 bases of the junction unmatched. Germline CDR1 SGHRS, CDR2 YFSETQ.

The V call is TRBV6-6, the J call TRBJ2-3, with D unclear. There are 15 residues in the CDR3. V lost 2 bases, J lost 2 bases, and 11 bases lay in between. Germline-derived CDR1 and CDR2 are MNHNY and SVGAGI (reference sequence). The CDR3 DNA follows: TGTGCCAGCAGTTACGGCCGGGTTCCCACAGATACGCAGTATTTT. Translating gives CASSYGRVPTDTQYF.

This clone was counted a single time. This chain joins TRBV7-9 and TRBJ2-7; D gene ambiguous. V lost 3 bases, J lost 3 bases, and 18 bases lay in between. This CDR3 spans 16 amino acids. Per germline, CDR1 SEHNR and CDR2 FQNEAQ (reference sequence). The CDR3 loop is CASSFPPSKGYYEQYF. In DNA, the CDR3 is TGTGCCAGCAGCTTCCCTCCTAGTAAGGGCTACTACGAGCAGTACTTC.

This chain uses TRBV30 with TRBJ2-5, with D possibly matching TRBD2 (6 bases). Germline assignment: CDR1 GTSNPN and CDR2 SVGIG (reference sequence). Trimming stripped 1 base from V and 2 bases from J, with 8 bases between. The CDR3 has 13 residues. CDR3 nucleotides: TGTGCCTGGAGTGGGGCGGGACAAGAGACCCAGTACTTC. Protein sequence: CAWSGAGQETQYF. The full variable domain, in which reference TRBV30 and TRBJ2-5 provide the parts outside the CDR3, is SQTIHQWPATLVQPVGSPLSLECTVEGTSNPNLYWYRQAAGRGLQLLFYSVGIGQISSEVPQNLSASRPQDRQFILSSKKLLLSDSGFYLCAWSGAGQETQYFGPGTRLLVL.

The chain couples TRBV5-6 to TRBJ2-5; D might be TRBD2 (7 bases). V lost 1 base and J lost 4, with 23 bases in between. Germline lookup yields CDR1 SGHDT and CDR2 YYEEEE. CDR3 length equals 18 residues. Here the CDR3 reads CASSLFPGGGGFGETQYF. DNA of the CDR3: TGTGCCAGCAGCTTGTTTCCGGGAGGAGGGGGTTTTGGAGAGACCCAGTACTTC.

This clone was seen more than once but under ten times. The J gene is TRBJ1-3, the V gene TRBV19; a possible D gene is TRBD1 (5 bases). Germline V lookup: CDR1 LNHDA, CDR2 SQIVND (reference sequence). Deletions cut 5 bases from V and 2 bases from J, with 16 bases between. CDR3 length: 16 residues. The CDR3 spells CASSYTPGKAGNTIYF. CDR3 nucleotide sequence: TGTGCCAGTAGTTATACCCCAGGGAAAGCTGGAAACACCATATATTTT. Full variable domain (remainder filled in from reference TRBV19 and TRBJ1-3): DGGITQSPKYLFRKEGQNVTLSCEQNLNHDAMYWYRQDPGQGLRLIYYSQIVNDFQKGDIAEGYSVSREKKESFPLTVTSAQKNPTAFYLCASSYTPGKAGNTIYFGEGSWLTVV.

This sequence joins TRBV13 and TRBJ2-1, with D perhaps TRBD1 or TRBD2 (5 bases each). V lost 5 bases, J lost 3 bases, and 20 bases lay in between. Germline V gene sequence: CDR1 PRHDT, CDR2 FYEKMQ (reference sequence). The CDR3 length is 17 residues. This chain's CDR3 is CASSLSDSPGNYNEQFF. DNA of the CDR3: TGTGCCAGCAGCCTATCAGACAGCCCCGGGAACTACAATGAGCAGTTCTTC.

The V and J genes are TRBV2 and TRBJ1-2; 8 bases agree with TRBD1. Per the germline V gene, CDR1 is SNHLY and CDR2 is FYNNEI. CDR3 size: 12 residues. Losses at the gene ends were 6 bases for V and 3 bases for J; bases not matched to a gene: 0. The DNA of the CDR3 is TGTGCCAGCAGGGACAGGGACTATGGCTACACCTTC. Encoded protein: CASRDRDYGYTF.

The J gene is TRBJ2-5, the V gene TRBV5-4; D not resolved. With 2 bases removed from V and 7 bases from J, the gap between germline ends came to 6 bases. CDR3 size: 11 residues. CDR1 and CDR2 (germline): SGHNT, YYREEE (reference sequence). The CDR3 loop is CASSFAGTQYF. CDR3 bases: TGTGCCAGCAGCTTCGCAGGGACCCAGTACTTC.

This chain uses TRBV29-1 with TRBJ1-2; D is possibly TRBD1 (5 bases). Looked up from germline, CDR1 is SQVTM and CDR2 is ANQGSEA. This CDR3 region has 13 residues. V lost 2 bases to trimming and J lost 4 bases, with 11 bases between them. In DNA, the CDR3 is TGCAGCGTTGAATGGGGACTGGGCTATGGCTACACCTTC. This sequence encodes CSVEWGLGYGYTF.

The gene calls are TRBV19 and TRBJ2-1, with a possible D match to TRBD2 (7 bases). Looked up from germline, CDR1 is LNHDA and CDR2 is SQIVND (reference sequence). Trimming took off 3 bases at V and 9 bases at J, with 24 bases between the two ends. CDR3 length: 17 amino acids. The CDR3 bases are TGTGCCAGTAGTATCGGGCAGCCGGGGACCGGGGGGCCTGAGCAGTTCTTC. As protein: CASSIGQPGTGGPEQFF.

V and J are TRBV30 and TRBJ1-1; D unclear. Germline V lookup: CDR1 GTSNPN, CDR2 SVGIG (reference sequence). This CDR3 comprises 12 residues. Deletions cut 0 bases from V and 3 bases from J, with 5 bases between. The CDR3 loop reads CAWSVGDTEAFF. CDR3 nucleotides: TGTGCCTGGAGTGTCGGGGACACTGAAGCTTTCTTT.

CDR3 sequence: CATSRLGSSGSNEQYF. Here the CDR3 DNA reads TGTGCCACCAGCAGACTAGGATCTAGCGGGAGTAATGAGCAGTACTTC. The chain combines TRBV15 with TRBJ2-7; 10 nucleotides agree with TRBD2. There are 16 residues in the CDR3. Germline V CDR1 and CDR2: LNHNV, YYDKDF (reference sequence). With V trimmed by 2 bases and J by 7 bases, 11 bases remained unmatched.

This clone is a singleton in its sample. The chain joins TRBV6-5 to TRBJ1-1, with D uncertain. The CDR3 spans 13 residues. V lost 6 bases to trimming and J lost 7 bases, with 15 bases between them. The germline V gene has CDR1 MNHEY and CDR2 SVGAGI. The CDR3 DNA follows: TGTGCCAGCAGGTACAGCGTCAACCATGAAGCTTTCTTT. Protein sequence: CASRYSVNHEAFF.

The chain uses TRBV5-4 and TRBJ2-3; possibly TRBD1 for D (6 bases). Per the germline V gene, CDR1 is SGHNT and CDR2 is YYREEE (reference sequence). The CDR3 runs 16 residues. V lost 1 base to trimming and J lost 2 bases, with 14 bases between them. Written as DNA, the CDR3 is TGTGCCAGCAGCTTGCGTAGGGCAGGGGTCACAGATACGCAGTATTTT. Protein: CASSLRRAGVTDTQYF.

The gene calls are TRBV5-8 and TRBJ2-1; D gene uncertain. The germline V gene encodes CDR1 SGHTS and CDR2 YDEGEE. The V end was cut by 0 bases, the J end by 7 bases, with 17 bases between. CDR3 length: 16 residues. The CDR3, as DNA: TGTGCCAGCAGCTTGGCCGTGGAGACAATTTCGAATGAGCAGTTCTTC. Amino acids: CASSLAVETISNEQFF.

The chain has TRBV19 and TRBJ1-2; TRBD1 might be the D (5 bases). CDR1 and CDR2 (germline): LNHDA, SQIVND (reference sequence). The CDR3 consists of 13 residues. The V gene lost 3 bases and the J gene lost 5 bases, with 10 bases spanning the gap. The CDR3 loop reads CASSMGERYGYTF. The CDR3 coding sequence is TGTGCCAGTAGTATGGGGGAAAGGTATGGCTACACCTTC.